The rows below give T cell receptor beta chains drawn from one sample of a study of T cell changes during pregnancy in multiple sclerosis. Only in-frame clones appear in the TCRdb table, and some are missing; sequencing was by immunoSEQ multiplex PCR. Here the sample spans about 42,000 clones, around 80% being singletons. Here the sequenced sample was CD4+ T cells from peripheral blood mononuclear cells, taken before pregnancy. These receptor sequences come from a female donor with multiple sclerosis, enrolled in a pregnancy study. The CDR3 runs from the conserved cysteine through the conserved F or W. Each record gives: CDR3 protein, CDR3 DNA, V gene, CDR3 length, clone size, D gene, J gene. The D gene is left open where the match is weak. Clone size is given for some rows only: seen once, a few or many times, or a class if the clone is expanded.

CASSGDRVQPQHF	TGTGCCAGCAGCGGGGACAGGGTTCAGCCCCAGCATTTT	TRBV7-9	13	.	TRBD1	TRBJ1-5
CAWSVQDRQPQHF	TGTGCCTGGAGTGTACAGGACCGTCAGCCCCAGCATTTT	TRBV30	13	.	.	TRBJ1-5
CASRRSNSEQYF	TGCGCCAGCAGACGTAGTAACTCCGAGCAGTACTTC	TRBV5-1	12	.	.	TRBJ2-7
CASSQDTWQGEIGNQPQHF	TGTGCCAGCAGCCAAGATACTTGGCAGGGGGAAATAGGCAATCAGCCCCAGCATTTT	TRBV4-2	19	.	TRBD1	TRBJ1-5
CASSSGLSSYGYTF	TGTGCCAGCAGCTCAGGGTTGAGTAGCTATGGCTACACCTTC	TRBV7-3	14	once	.	TRBJ1-2
CASSPGLAGQETQYF	TGTGCCAGCTCACCCGGACTAGCGGGTCAAGAGACCCAGTACTTC	TRBV18	15	once	TRBD2	TRBJ2-5
CASSDRGAGYGYTF	TGTGCCAGCAGTGATCGGGGGGCGGGCTATGGCTACACCTTC	TRBV2	14	.	.	TRBJ1-2
CASSLDGSFSTDTQYF	TGCGCCAGCAGCTTGGACGGGTCGTTTAGCACAGATACGCAGTATTTT	TRBV5-1	16	.	.	TRBJ2-3
CASSAGQGYPTSSGNTIYF	TGTGCCAGTAGTGCAGGACAGGGTTATCCTACGAGCTCTGGAAACACCATATATTTT	TRBV19	19	.	TRBD1	TRBJ1-3
CASSYLDSFTYEQYF	TGTGCCAGCAGTTACTTAGACAGTTTTACCTACGAGCAGTACTTC	TRBV6-6	15	.	.	TRBJ2-7
CASSLGILAGGGELFF	TGTGCCAGCAGCTTAGGAATACTAGCGGGCGGCGGGGAGCTGTTTTTT	TRBV11-2	16	.	TRBD2	TRBJ2-2
CASSPDINYGYTF	TGTGCCAGCAGCCCAGACATAAACTATGGCTACACCTTC	TRBV11-2	13	.	.	TRBJ1-2
CASSRDRSNQPQHF	TGTGCCAGTAGTAGGGACAGAAGCAATCAGCCCCAGCATTTT	TRBV19	14	.	TRBD1	TRBJ1-5
CASSLAHNTEAFF	TGTGCCAGCAGCTTAGCACATAACACTGAAGCTTTCTTT	TRBV7-6	13	many	.	TRBJ1-1
CASSYRDSYNEQFF	TGTGCCAGCAGTTACCGGGACTCATACAATGAGCAGTTCTTC	TRBV7-9	14	.	.	TRBJ2-1
CASSPSRTPGGPQHF	TGTGCCAGCAGCCCTAGTCGCACGCCCGGCGGGCCCCAGCATTTT	TRBV7-8	15	.	.	TRBJ1-5
CASSQQSYGAFF	TGTGCCAGCAGCCAGCAATCGTACGGGGCTTTCTTT	TRBV14	12	.	.	TRBJ1-1
CAFSRREDMDTEAFF	TGTGCCTTTAGTCGACGGGAGGATATGGATACTGAAGCTTTCTTT	TRBV5-4	15	.	.	TRBJ1-1
CAWSGGETQYF	TGTGCCTGGAGTGGAGGGGAGACCCAGTACTTC	TRBV30	11	.	.	TRBJ2-5
CASSLGVTAEAFF	TGTGCCAGCAGCTTAGGAGTGACAGCCGAAGCTTTCTTT	TRBV7-9	13	once	.	TRBJ1-1
CASNQEGTVYEQYF	TGTGCCAGCAACCAAGAGGGGACAGTATACGAGCAGTACTTC	TRBV2	14	.	TRBD1	TRBJ2-7
CASLQQGYYGYTF	TGCGCCAGCCTTCAGCAGGGCTACTATGGCTACACCTTC	TRBV10-1	13	few	.	TRBJ1-2
CASRLGLGPTDTQYF	TGTGCCAGCAGACTCGGGTTGGGGCCCACAGATACGCAGTATTTT	TRBV6-5	15	.	.	TRBJ2-3
CASGTSDPYEQYF	TGCGCCAGCGGGACATCGGACCCCTACGAGCAGTACTTC	TRBV5-1	13	once	.	TRBJ2-7
CASSPGQQGGGYTF	TGTGCCAGCTCACCTGGACAACAGGGTGGCGGCTACACCTTC	TRBV18	14	.	.	TRBJ1-2
CASSLEGGLPKNIQYF	TGCGCCAGCAGCTTGGAGGGGGGGCTACCCAAAAACATTCAGTACTTC	TRBV5-1	16	.	.	TRBJ2-4
CASSPRVGARTEAFF	TGTGCCAGCAGCCCCAGGGTGGGGGCGAGGACTGAAGCTTTCTTT	TRBV7-2	15	once	.	TRBJ1-1